These 15 T cell receptor beta chains were all obtained from the same sample, sequenced in a study of blood T cell repertoires in COVID-19 (TCRdb year 2020). Libraries were constructed by the immunoSEQ multiplex PCR assay. The clones in this table, taken by TCRdb from immuneACCESS, are in-frame only. Not every clone is retained; where verified, under half of the shortfall comes from an unresolved V gene, and the cause of the rest is unknown. A total of about 400,000 clones appear in this sample, 89% of them only once. Of the sample, 1% to 1.5% falls within the top ten clones. Sequenced: peripheral blood. The receptors were gathered from a man aged 35-49 years with acute or convalescent COVID-19.

This sequence joins TRBV5-1 and TRBJ1-4; 8 positions agree with TRBD1. The V gene end was trimmed by 0 bases and the J gene end by 0 bases; junction bases not matched to a gene: 1. The CDR3 runs to 16 residues. Germline CDR1 is SGHRS and CDR2 is YFSETQ. This chain's CDR3 is CASSLGQGTTNEKLFF. The CDR3 DNA follows: TGCGCCAGCAGCTTGGGACAGGGGACAACTAATGAAAAACTGTTTTTT.

The chain employs TRBV7-3 and TRBJ2-1; D is possibly TRBD1 (6 bases). V dropped 5 bases and J dropped 0 bases, with 14 bases sitting between them. This CDR3 is 16 amino acids long. Per the germline V gene, CDR1 is SGHTA and CDR2 is FQGTGA. CDR3 bases: TGTGCCAGCAGCGCCAACAGGGTCAGCTCCTACAATGAGCAGTTCTTC. It yields the protein CASSANRVSSYNEQFF.

The genes are TRBV4-3 and TRBJ1-2, with D possibly matching TRBD1 (5 bases). This CDR3 has 15 residues. The V gene lost 0 bases and the J gene lost 4 bases, with 12 bases spanning the gap. The germline V gene encodes CDR1 LGHNA and CDR2 YSLEER. The CDR3 loop reads CASSQDLGEGYGYTF. DNA for the CDR3: TGCGCCAGCAGCCAAGACCTAGGGGAGGGCTATGGCTACACCTTC.

The chain is built from TRBV4-1 and TRBJ1-3, with no clear D. Trimming took 1 base from V and 0 from J, leaving 4 bases between them. The germline V gene encodes CDR1 MGHRA and CDR2 YSYEKL. This CDR3 region has 14 residues. In DNA form, the CDR3 reads TGCGCCAGCAGCCAAGGAGTCTCTGGAAACACCATATATTTT. This gives the protein CASSQGVSGNTIYF.

In DNA, the CDR3 is TGTGCCTGGAGTCAAGGACAGGGGGCAGGCTCACCCCTCCACTTT. Translation gives CAWSQGQGAGSPLHF. The chain links TRBV30 to TRBJ1-6; 11 bases map to TRBD1. The CDR3 loop spans 15 amino acids. J gave up 10 bases and V 2 bases, and 7 bases lay outside the gene matches. CDR1 is GTSNPN and CDR2 is SVGIG in the germline V gene (reference sequence).

The chain links TRBV9 to TRBJ2-5; 7 bases are shared with TRBD1. The germline V gene has CDR1 SGDLS and CDR2 YYNGEE. V trimming: 4 bases; J trimming: 5 bases; junction bases outside the gene matches: 8. The CDR3 is 14 residues long. The CDR3 region has the DNA TGTGCCAGCAGCCCAGACAGGGAGAAGGAGACCCAGTACTTC. Translation: CASSPDREKETQYF.

The chain is built from TRBV29-1 and TRBJ2-5, with 9 bases identical to TRBD1. The V gene end was trimmed by 7 bases and the J gene end by 2 bases; junction bases not matched to a gene: 8. CDR1 is SQVTM and CDR2 is ANQGSEA in the germline V gene. This CDR3 is 14 amino acids long. CDR3 nucleotide sequence: TGCAGCGCAACGGCCGGGACAGGGCAAGAGACCCAGTACTTC. Protein: CSATAGTGQETQYF.

The gene calls are TRBV15 and TRBJ1-2; D might be TRBD1 (5 bases). Germline assignment: CDR1 LNHNV and CDR2 YYDKDF (reference sequence). Between the trimmed V and J ends, which lost 4 bases and 3 bases, there was a span of 6 bases. This CDR3 has 12 amino acids. CDR3 nucleotide sequence: TGTGCCACCAGCATGACAGACTATGGCTACACCTTC. This sequence encodes CATSMTDYGYTF.

The chain recombines TRBV11-2 with TRBJ2-1; TRBD2 might be the D (7 bases). Germline V CDR1 and CDR2: SGHAT, FQNNGV. This CDR3 is 13 amino acids long. The ends were cut back, 6 bases at V and 7 bases at J, with 13 bases in the middle. The CDR3 region is CASSSGGPNEQFF. The CDR3 DNA is TGTGCCAGCAGTTCCGGGGGGCCGAATGAGCAGTTCTTC. Drawing the rest from reference TRBV11-2 and TRBJ2-1, the complete variable domain is EAGVAQSPRYKIIEKRQSVAFWCNPISGHATLYWYQQILGQGPKLLIQFQNNGVVDDSQLPKDRFSAERLKGVDSTLKIQPAKLEDSAVYLCASSSGGPNEQFFGPGTRLTVL.

The chain recombines TRBV4-1 with TRBJ2-2; 8 bases match TRBD1. CDR3 length: 16 amino acids. Germline V lookup: CDR1 MGHRA, CDR2 YSYEKL. J was trimmed by 0 bases and V by 4 bases; bases with no gene match: 4. CDR3 nucleotide sequence: TGCGCCAGCAGCCGAGCACAGGGGGCGAACACCGGGGAGCTGTTTTTT. Translated: CASSRAQGANTGELFF.

The rearrangement links TRBV10-2 to TRBJ1-1; tentative D call: TRBD1 (5 bases). V lost 6 bases to trimming and J lost 1 base, with 12 bases between them. The CDR3 has 14 residues. Germline CDR1 and CDR2: WSHSY and SAAADI. DNA for the CDR3: TGCGCCAGCAGCGCTCGGGGGGGGAACACTGAAGCTTTCTTT. Protein: CASSARGGNTEAFF.

The chain carries TRBV6-5 and TRBJ2-3; the match to TRBD2 covers 8 bases. V lost 0 bases to trimming and J lost 0 bases; unmatched junction nucleotides: 2. Germline lookup yields CDR1 MNHEY and CDR2 SVGAGI. The CDR3 extends over 16 amino acids. In DNA, the CDR3 is TGTGCCAGCAGTTACTCTACGGGGGGGAGCACAGATACGCAGTATTTT. Its protein product is CASSYSTGGSTDTQYF.

The chain recombines TRBV28 with TRBJ2-5; perhaps TRBD2 as D (5 bases). The V end lost 5 bases, the J end lost 5 bases, and 18 bases lay between the germline ends. From germline, CDR1 is MDHEN and CDR2 SYDVKM. CDR3 size: 15 residues. In nucleotides, the CDR3 is TGTGCCAGCAGTCGCCCAGAGCGGCTACTTGAGACCCAGTACTTC. Its protein product is CASSRPERLLETQYF.

The chain couples TRBV4-3 to TRBJ2-2, with 8 positions matching TRBD1. Trimming took 2 bases from V and 3 from J; bases not matched to a gene: 5. Germline V gene data show CDR1 as LGHNA and CDR2 as YSLEER. The CDR3 is 16 residues long. This chain's CDR3 is CASSQRTGLYTGELFF. For the CDR3, the DNA is TGCGCCAGCAGCCAACGGACAGGGTTGTACACCGGGGAGCTGTTTTTT.

This clone showed up just a few times. This chain uses TRBV7-9 with TRBJ2-3; the match to TRBD2 covers 9 bases. The CDR3 covers 17 residues. J gave up 6 bases and V 6 bases, and 16 bases lay outside the gene matches. The germline CDR1 and CDR2 sequences are SEHNR and FQNEAQ (reference sequence). CDR3 nucleotide sequence: TGTGCCAGCAGGAAGCCGATCTCGGCGGGAGGGCGGGATACGCAGTATTTT. Its translation: CASRKPISAGGRDTQYF.